Each of the 18 T cell receptor beta chains below was sequenced from the same sample in a study of regulatory T cells in long-lasting Graves disease. The time point is: persistent/refractory GD, antithyroid drugs over 5 years with positive TRAb. Isolated PBMC RNA provided the starting material for the TCR library. Libraries of TCR beta came from iRepertoire HTBI primers plus Arm-PCR of CDR3 regions. TCRdb independently ran MiXCR on the multiplex PCR reads; one entry per CDR3 protein. The table records roughly 400,000 distinct CDR3 sequences, 21% of them present only once. The source material was peripheral blood mononuclear cells (PBMCs), sampled when the disease was refractory, from a patient treated with antithyroid drugs. Every receptor here comes from a female donor with Graves disease.

At least ten counts were recorded for this clonotype. V usage is TRBV5-1 and J usage is TRBJ2-2; perhaps TRBD2 as D (5 bases). V gave up 0 bases and J gave up 0 bases, with 9 bases separating them. CDR3 length: 16 residues. In germline, CDR1 is SGHRS, CDR2 YFSETQ. CDR3 DNA sequence: TGCGCCAGCAGCTTGGCGGGGAGCCCGAACACCGGGGAGCTGTTTTTT. This codes for CASSLAGSPNTGELFF.

The genes are TRBV30 and TRBJ2-5; 12 bases line up with TRBD2. This CDR3 region has 15 residues. The V segment lost 5 bases and the J segment 2 bases; nucleotides outside the gene matches: 6. From germline, CDR1 is GTSNPN and CDR2 SVGIG (reference sequence). This CDR3 reads CAWSTSGGSQETQYF. The CDR3 region has the DNA TGTGCCTGGTCGACTAGCGGGGGATCTCAAGAGACCCAGTACTTC.

The chain uses TRBV7-2 and TRBJ2-5; D not certain. The germline gives CDR1 SGHTA, CDR2 FQGNSA. This CDR3 contains 12 residues. Trimming removed 1 base at V and 6 bases at J, with 6 bases between. The CDR3 reads CASSLDRQTQYF. The CDR3 nucleotides read TGTGCCAGCAGCTTAGATAGGCAGACCCAGTACTTC.

This clonotype was recorded a few times. The chain is built from TRBV7-3 and TRBJ2-5; TRBD2 matches 10 bases. The length of the CDR3 is 15 residues. CDR1 and CDR2 (germline): SGHTA, FQGTGA. Trimming at V came to 5 bases and at J to 3 bases, leaving 6 bases not matched to a gene. The CDR3 DNA reads as TGTGCCAGCAGCCCAGCGGGAGGGCCGGAAGAGACCCAGTACTTC. This translates into CASSPAGGPEETQYF.

In its sample, this clonotype was seen a few times. The chain recombines TRBV7-6 with TRBJ1-6, with 10 nucleotides matching TRBD1. From germline, CDR1 is SGHVS and CDR2 FNYEAQ. This CDR3 is built from 16 residues. V shed 4 bases and J 4 bases; nucleotides not matched to a gene: 4. The CDR3 sequence: CASSSWGQGYNSPLHF. The CDR3 DNA sequence: TGTGCCAGCAGCTCATGGGGACAGGGGTATAATTCACCCCTCCACTTT.

This clonotype was observed many times. The rearrangement joins TRBV6-1 to TRBJ1-6, with D unresolved. V was cut by 3 bases and J by 7 bases, with 10 bases left in between. Looked up from germline, CDR1 is MNHNS and CDR2 is SASEGT. The CDR3 is 14 residues long. The CDR3 nucleotides are TGTGCCAGCAGTGATGTGGGAACCAATTCACCCCTCCACTTT. The encoded protein is CASSDVGTNSPLHF.

The chain couples TRBV6-1 to TRBJ1-5, with TRBD1 identical over 9 bases. Germline V gene sequence: CDR1 MNHNS, CDR2 SASEGT. Trimming at V came to 7 bases and at J to 2 bases, leaving 9 bases not matched to a gene. This CDR3 is 16 amino acids long. In nucleotides, the CDR3 is TGTGCCAGCAACAACAGGGGGCTAGGCGGCAATCAGCCCCAGCATTTT. This sequence encodes CASNNRGLGGNQPQHF.

This clonotype has at least ten counts. The rearrangement joins TRBV30 to TRBJ1-1; D is uncertain. Trimming took off 3 bases at V and 6 bases at J, with 8 bases between the two ends. CDR1 and CDR2 (germline): GTSNPN, SVGIG (reference sequence). This CDR3 has 11 residues. CDR3 sequence (DNA): TGTGCCTGGAGGCGCAGTCCTGAAGCTTTCTTT. This gives the protein CAWRRSPEAFF. The complete variable domain, with remaining parts taken from reference TRBV30 and TRBJ1-1, reads SQTIHQWPATLVQPVGSPLSLECTVEGTSNPNLYWYRQAAGRGLQLLFYSVGIGQISSEVPQNLSASRPQDRQFILSSKKLLLSDSGFYLCAWRRSPEAFFGQGTRLTVV.

The rearrangement uses TRBV3-1 and TRBJ1-5; D gene unclear. The CDR3 consists of 15 residues. The V gene's germline CDR1 is LGHDT and CDR2 YNNKEL (reference sequence). Trimming shortened V by 1 base and J by 2 bases, and 9 bases separated the two germline ends. The CDR3 loop reads CASSQGALGNQPQHF. CDR3 in DNA: TGTGCCAGCAGCCAAGGAGCACTGGGCAATCAGCCCCAGCATTTT. The whole variable domain, filled in from reference TRBV3-1 and TRBJ1-5, reads DTAVSQTPKYLVTQMGNDKSIKCEQNLGHDTMYWYKQDSKKFLKIMFSYNNKELIINETVPNRFSPKSPDKAHLNLHINSLELGDSAVYFCASSQGALGNQPQHFGDGTRLSIL.

This clonotype was observed many times. V usage is TRBV12-3 or TRBV12-4 and J usage is TRBJ2-2, with TRBD1 identical over 7 bases. Losses at the gene ends were 5 bases for V and 7 bases for J; bases not matched to a gene: 10. The CDR3 runs to 15 residues. CDR3 nucleotides: TGTGCCAGCAGTCACACAGGGGACGTCAGCGGGGAGCTGTTTTTT. It translates to CASSHTGDVSGELFF.

In regard to this clonotype: With a much larger clone just one base away, this may be a read error. The chain uses TRBV2 and TRBJ2-3, with a possible D match to TRBD2 (5 bases). Germline V CDR1 and CDR2: SNHLY, FYNNEI. CDR3 length: 15 residues. The CDR3 sequence is CASSVNGISTNTQYF. The CDR3, as DNA: TGTGCCAGCAGTGTAAACGGGATTAGCACAAATACGCAGTATTTT.

This clonotype came up many times. The V and J genes are TRBV29-1 and TRBJ2-4, with D unresolved. Germline V CDR1 and CDR2: SQVTM, ANQGSEA. V was shortened by 7 bases and J by 2 bases, with 15 bases between the two germline ends. This CDR3 is 14 amino acids long. This CDR3 reads CSAQMNSPKNIQYF. In nucleotides, the CDR3 is TGCAGCGCTCAGATGAACAGCCCCAAAAACATTCAGTACTTC.

This chain uses TRBV25-1 with TRBJ2-7; possibly TRBD1 for D (6 bases). V shed 10 bases and J shed 2 bases, with 12 bases lying between them. From germline, CDR1 is MGHDK and CDR2 SYGVNS. This CDR3 is 12 amino acids long. CDR3 sequence (DNA): TGTGCCATCGGGACAAACCCCTACGAGCAGTACTTC. This encodes CAIGTNPYEQYF.

This clonotype came up many times. The rearrangement joins TRBV28 to TRBJ2-7, with D maybe TRBD2 (6 bases). Trimming removed 2 bases from V and 9 bases from J, with 20 bases in between. The CDR3 covers 15 residues. Germline V gives CDR1 MDHEN, CDR2 SYDVKM. CDR3 bases: TGTGCCAGCAGTTTAGGGACCGTCCGGGAGAACCGGCAGTACTTC. It yields the protein CASSLGTVRENRQYF. Drawing the rest from reference TRBV28 and TRBJ2-7, the complete variable domain is DVKVTQSSRYLVKRTGEKVFLECVQDMDHENMFWYRQDPGLGLRLIYFSYDVKMKEKGDIPEGYSVSREKKERFSLILESASTNQTSMYLCASSLGTVRENRQYFGPGTRLTVT.

This clonotype has only one observation. V usage is TRBV10-3 and J usage is TRBJ2-7; TRBD1 matches at 11 bases. V lost 5 bases and J lost 3; bases outside the gene matches: 6. CDR3 size: 15 residues. CDR1 and CDR2 from the germline V gene are ENHRY and SYGVKD. The chain's CDR3 is CAISTSGTGGYEQYF. For the CDR3, the DNA is TGTGCCATCAGTACCTCCGGGACAGGGGGCTACGAGCAGTACTTC.

This chain joins TRBV10-3 and TRBJ1-1; TRBD1 is a possible D gene (6 bases). This CDR3 has 19 residues. Germline CDR1 and CDR2: ENHRY and SYGVKD. V shed 5 bases and J shed 0 bases, with 25 bases lying between them. CDR3 sequence: CAISHPRGGGDGMNTEAFF. CDR3 bases: TGTGCCATCAGTCACCCCCGGGGGGGGGGCGACGGAATGAACACTGAAGCTTTCTTT.

This clonotype was recorded at least ten times. The chain combines TRBV30 with TRBJ2-7; possibly TRBD1 for D (6 bases). V was trimmed by 2 bases and J by 6 bases, leaving 11 bases between them. This CDR3 contains 12 residues. Germline loops: CDR1 GTSNPN, CDR2 SVGIG (reference sequence). The CDR3 reads CAWSLGQVEQYF. CDR3 DNA sequence: TGTGCCTGGAGTTTGGGACAAGTCGAGCAGTACTTC.

The CDR3 nucleotides read TGCGCCAGCAGCTTGAGGGGTGCTAGCGGGACTGAGACCCAGTACTTC. Amino acid sequence: CASSLRGASGTETQYF. This chain links TRBV5-1 with TRBJ2-5; TRBD2 agrees at 9 bases. The CDR3 has 16 residues. Germline V gene lookup returns CDR1 SGHRS and CDR2 YFSETQ. With 1 base clipped from V and 5 bases from J, the junction kept 9 bases outside the gene matches.